This T cell receptor (beta chain) was captured by sequencing in a study of T cell responses to AZD1222 COVID-19 vaccine. CDR1 is LNHDA, CDR2 SQIVND, per germline (reference sequence). Trimming took 6 bases from V and 8 from J, leaving 11 bases between them. The CDR3 contains 13 residues. This table comes from immunoSEQ multiplex PCR, and its TCRdb copy is limited to in-frame clones, with some not included. The sample has over 45,000 clones, approximately 88% seen once. This TCR came from an adult in good health. V is TRBV19 and J is TRBJ1-6; D ambiguous. Sequencing was performed on peripheral blood, taken on day 0 of AZD1222 vaccination. CDR3 nucleotides: TGTGCCAGTAGCAGGAATTTTGATTCACCCCTCCACTTT. This translates into CASSRNFDSPLHF. The variable domain in full, with the rest retrieved from reference TRBV19 and TRBJ1-6, is DGGITQSPKYLFRKEGQNVTLSCEQNLNHDAMYWYRQDPGQGLRLIYYSQIVNDFQKGDIAEGYSVSREKKESFPLTVTSAQKNPTAFYLCASSRNFDSPLHFGNGTRLTVT.